Listed below are T cell receptor beta chains from one sample, sequenced in a study of blood T cell repertoires in COVID-19. Here immunoSEQ multiplex PCR was the method, and the copy in TCRdb shows in-frame clones only, minus some. The profile covers 150,000 to 190,000 clones, with about 86% appearing a single time and around 7.8% taken by the ten largest. Sample: PBMCs or T cells enriched from blood (not recorded which). These receptors were obtained from a man between 45 and 60 years old who had recovered from COVID-19. Each CDR3 is given with its conserved first and last residue. Each record gives: V gene, clone size, J gene, D gene, CDR3 protein, CDR3 DNA. The D gene is left open where the match is weak. For some rows the clone size is stated as once, few or many, or as a class when expanded; others skip it.

TRBV19	NA	TRBJ1-5	TRBD1	CASAAGTGGAYSNQPQHF	TGTGCCAGTGCAGCCGGGACAGGGGGCGCTTATAGCAATCAGCCCCAGCATTTT
TRBV7-8	NA	TRBJ1-2	NA	CASSIMGDNYGYTF	TGTGCCAGCAGCATAATGGGCGACAACTATGGCTACACCTTC
TRBV7-6	NA	TRBJ1-6	NA	CASSSPQGKDSPLHF	TGTGCCAGCAGCTCTCCCCAGGGTAAGGATTCACCCCTCCACTTT
TRBV6-6	NA	TRBJ2-7	TRBD1	CASRTGTGISYEQYF	TGTGCCAGCAGGACCGGGACAGGGATATCCTACGAGCAGTACTTC
TRBV7-2	NA	TRBJ2-1	NA	CASSLRSLRISAYNEQFF	TGTGCCAGCAGCTTAAGGAGTTTACGCATATCAGCCTACAATGAGCAGTTCTTC
TRBV3-1/TRBV3-2	NA	TRBJ2-7	NA	CASSQAGQELAYEQYF	TGTGCCAGCAGCCAAGCTGGGCAGGAACTTGCCTACGAGCAGTACTTC
TRBV3-1/TRBV3-2	few	TRBJ1-5	NA	CASSPTANQPQHF	TGTGCCAGCAGCCCGACAGCTAATCAGCCCCAGCATTTT
TRBV4-1	NA	TRBJ1-1	TRBD1	CASSRGTATTEAFF	TGCGCCAGCAGCCGAGGGACAGCTACTACTGAAGCTTTCTTT
TRBV2	NA	TRBJ2-2	NA	CASSSQGNTGELFF	TGTGCCAGCTCCTCCCAGGGGAACACCGGGGAGCTGTTTTTT
TRBV29-1	NA	TRBJ1-5	NA	CSVGGGNQPQHF	TGCAGCGTAGGGGGGGGCAATCAGCCCCAGCATTTT
TRBV6-5	NA	TRBJ2-7	NA	CASSYSDKSVQYF	TGTGCCAGCAGTTACTCGGACAAGTCAGTGCAGTACTTC
TRBV18	NA	TRBJ1-1	TRBD1	CASSHAGGNTEAFF	TGTGCCAGCTCACATGCAGGGGGCAACACTGAAGCTTTCTTT
TRBV2	NA	TRBJ2-5	TRBD2	CASTGALAGAETQYF	TGTGCCAGCACGGGAGCACTAGCGGGAGCCGAGACCCAGTACTTC
TRBV6-6	NA	TRBJ1-5	TRBD1	CASLQGNQPQHF	TGTGCCAGCCTACAGGGGAATCAGCCCCAGCATTTT
TRBV11-3	NA	TRBJ2-5	NA	CASSPLGDSNQETQYF	TGTGCCAGCAGCCCCCTGGGCGACAGTAACCAAGAGACCCAGTACTTC
TRBV2	NA	TRBJ1-2	NA	CASSEQGPLDYGYTF	TGTGCCAGCAGTGAACAGGGGCCCCTTGACTATGGCTACACCTTC
TRBV18	NA	TRBJ1-5	TRBD1	CASSRQGANQPQHF	TGTGCCAGCTCACGGCAGGGGGCCAATCAGCCCCAGCATTTT
TRBV4-2	NA	TRBJ1-5	NA	CASSQDVQGRNQPQHF	TGTGCCAGCAGCCAAGATGTTCAGGGTCGTAATCAGCCCCAGCATTTT
TRBV4-1	NA	TRBJ1-1	NA	CASSQEGRNTEAFF	TGCGCCAGCAGCCAAGAGGGCAGGAACACTGAAGCTTTCTTT
TRBV4-3	NA	TRBJ1-1	NA	CASSQDLEGVDTEAFF	TGCGCCAGCAGCCAAGATCTTGAAGGGGTGGACACTGAAGCTTTCTTT
TRBV6-1	NA	TRBJ1-1	NA	CASSDSWQFNTEAFF	TGTGCCAGCAGTGATTCGTGGCAGTTCAACACTGAAGCTTTCTTT
TRBV2	NA	TRBJ2-1	TRBD2	CASSGGSGGYNEQFF	TGTGCCAGCAGTGGGGGTAGCGGGGGCTACAATGAGCAGTTCTTC
TRBV5-1	few	TRBJ2-7	TRBD2	CASSLNGGGSSYEQYF	TGCGCCAGCAGCTTGAATGGCGGGGGAAGCTCCTACGAGCAGTACTTC
TRBV9	NA	TRBJ1-3	NA	CASSVDYSGNTIYF	TGTGCCAGCAGCGTAGATTACTCTGGAAACACCATATATTTT
TRBV7-8	NA	TRBJ1-6	NA	CASSLRRDSGNSPLHF	TGTGCCAGCAGCTTAAGGAGGGATTCGGGTAATTCACCCCTCCACTTT
TRBV6-2/TRBV6-3	NA	TRBJ1-5	NA	CASSYAGGNNQPQHF	TGTGCCAGCAGTTACGCCGGGGGGAACAATCAGCCCCAGCATTTT
TRBV5-8	NA	TRBJ2-7	NA	CASSQVYEQYF	TGTGCCAGCAGCCAGGTGTACGAGCAGTACTTC
TRBV5-6	NA	TRBJ1-1	NA	CASSLGRGSEAFF	TGTGCCAGCAGCTTGGGTAGGGGGTCTGAAGCTTTCTTT
TRBV27	few	TRBJ2-7	TRBD1	CASSPPGQAYEQYF	TGTGCCAGCAGCCCCCCGGGACAGGCCTACGAGCAGTACTTC
TRBV19	NA	TRBJ1-4	TRBD1	CASNRGWEKLFF	TGTGCCAGTAACAGGGGTTGGGAAAAACTGTTTTTT
TRBV12-3/TRBV12-4	NA	TRBJ1-1	NA	CASAQLTGTEAFF	TGTGCCAGCGCCCAATTAACGGGTACTGAAGCTTTCTTT
TRBV19	NA	TRBJ1-2	NA	CASSAASGAYGYTF	TGTGCCAGTAGTGCCGCCTCAGGGGCCTATGGCTACACCTTC
TRBV10-3	NA	TRBJ1-1	TRBD1	CAISDRGQGNPEAFF	TGTGCCATCAGTGACAGAGGACAGGGGAACCCTGAAGCTTTCTTT
TRBV24-1	NA	TRBJ2-1	TRBD2	CATSDWASGGNEQFF	TGTGCCACCAGTGATTGGGCTAGCGGGGGCAATGAGCAGTTCTTC
TRBV7-2	NA	TRBJ1-5	NA	CASSLVGPGQNQPQHF	TGTGCCAGCAGCTTAGTGGGGCCGGGACAAAATCAGCCCCAGCATTTT
TRBV14	once	TRBJ2-1	NA	CASSQDPRGGREQFF	TGTGCCAGCAGCCAAGATCCGAGGGGAGGAAGGGAGCAGTTCTTC
TRBV7-9	NA	TRBJ2-2	NA	CASSLGAWGPNTGELFF	TGTGCCAGCAGCTTAGGGGCATGGGGGCCAAACACCGGGGAGCTGTTTTTT
TRBV4-1	NA	TRBJ2-7	TRBD1	CASSQDRPYEQYF	TGCGCCAGCAGCCAGGACAGGCCCTACGAGCAGTACTTC
TRBV11-3	NA	TRBJ2-1	TRBD1	CASSWGDREAYNEQFF	TGTGCCAGCAGCTGGGGGGACAGGGAGGCCTACAATGAGCAGTTCTTC
TRBV3-1/TRBV3-2	NA	TRBJ1-2	NA	CASSQDQVAGNGYTF	TGTGCCAGCAGCCAAGATCAGGTTGCAGGGAATGGCTACACCTTC
TRBV11-2	NA	TRBJ2-7	TRBD1	CASSRPGQGSYEQYF	TGTGCCAGCAGCAGACCGGGACAGGGTTCCTACGAGCAGTACTTC
TRBV5-6	NA	TRBJ2-2	TRBD1	CASSSLGTGPRTGELFF	TGTGCCAGCAGCTCCCTTGGGACAGGGCCCCGCACCGGGGAGCTGTTTTTT
TRBV3-1/TRBV3-2	once	TRBJ1-1	NA	CASSPQVMNTEAFF	TGTGCCAGCAGCCCCCAGGTCATGAACACTGAAGCTTTCTTT
TRBV27	NA	TRBJ2-5	NA	CASSPRRTDSETQYF	TGTGCCAGCAGCCCCCGCCGGACAGACAGTGAGACCCAGTACTTC
TRBV30	NA	TRBJ1-6	NA	CAWSAGRSPLHF	TGTGCCTGGAGTGCAGGTCGCTCACCCCTCCACTTT